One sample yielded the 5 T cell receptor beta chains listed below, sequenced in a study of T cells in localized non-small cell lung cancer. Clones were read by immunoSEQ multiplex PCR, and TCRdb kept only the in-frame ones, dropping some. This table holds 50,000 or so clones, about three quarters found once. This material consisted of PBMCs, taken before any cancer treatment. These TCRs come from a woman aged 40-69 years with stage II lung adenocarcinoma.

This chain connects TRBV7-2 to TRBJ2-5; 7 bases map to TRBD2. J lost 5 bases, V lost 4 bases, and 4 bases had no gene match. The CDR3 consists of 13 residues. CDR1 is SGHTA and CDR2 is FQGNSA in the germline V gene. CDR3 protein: CASSWTSWETQYF. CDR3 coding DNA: TGTGCCAGCAGCTGGACTAGTTGGGAGACCCAGTACTTC.

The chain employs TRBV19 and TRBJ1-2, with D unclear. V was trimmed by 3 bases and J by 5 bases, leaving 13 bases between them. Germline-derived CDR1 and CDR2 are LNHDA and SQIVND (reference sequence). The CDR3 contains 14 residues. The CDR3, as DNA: TGTGCCAGTAGTATGGTGGCTTCCGTTTATGGCTACACCTTC. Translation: CASSMVASVYGYTF.

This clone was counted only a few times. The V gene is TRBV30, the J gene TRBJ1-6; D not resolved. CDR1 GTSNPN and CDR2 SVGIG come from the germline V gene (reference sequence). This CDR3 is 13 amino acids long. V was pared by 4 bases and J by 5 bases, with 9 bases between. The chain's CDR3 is CAWTMSDNSPLHF. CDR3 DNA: TGTGCCTGGACTATGTCGGATAATTCACCCCTCCACTTT.

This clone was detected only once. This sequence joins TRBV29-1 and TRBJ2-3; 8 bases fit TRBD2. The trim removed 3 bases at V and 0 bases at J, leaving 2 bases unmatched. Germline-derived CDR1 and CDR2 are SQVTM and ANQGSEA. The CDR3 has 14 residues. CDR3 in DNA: TGCAGCGTTGACTTAGCGGGGAGCACAGATACGCAGTATTTT. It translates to CSVDLAGSTDTQYF.

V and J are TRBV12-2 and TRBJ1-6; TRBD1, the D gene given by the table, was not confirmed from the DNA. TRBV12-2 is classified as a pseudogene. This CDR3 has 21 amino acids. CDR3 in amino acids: CASRSMHINRDSRRWVSPLHF. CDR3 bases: TGTGCAAGTCGCTCGATGCATATTAACCGGGACAGCCGAAGGTGGGTTTCACCCCTCCACTTT.